This T cell receptor beta chain was sequenced for a study of vaccination and CD4 T cells after COVID-19. At the level of the study: Spike peptides, overlapping and drawn from SARS-CoV-2, HCoV-NL63, HCoV-OC43 and HCoV-229E, were used to stimulate cells.

Comment on this clonotype: As yet, its antigen is unknown.

An Oncomine TCR Beta short-read assay was used to sequence the DNA from cultured CD4+ T cells. TCRdb recomputed calls from the PCR reads with MiXCR, one row per CDR3 protein. The sample lists roughly 24,000 distinct CDR3 sequences; approximately 37% were seen once. This CDR3 is 14 amino acids long. Trimming stripped 3 bases from V and 2 bases from J, with 11 bases between. The germline V gene has CDR1 SGHVS and CDR2 FQNEAQ. Treatment described: roughly 10-day PBMC culture with coronavirus spike peptide pools or control peptides (ViraFEST assay). The rearrangement links TRBV7-8 to TRBJ2-7; D is perhaps TRBD1 (5 bases). The sample comprised CD4+ T cells from blood, cultured in vitro. The clonotype originates from a human donor who had recovered from COVID-19. The CDR3 spells CASSLGQRAYEQYF. As DNA, the CDR3 is TGTGCCAGCAGCTTGGGGCAGAGAGCCTACGAGCAGTACTTC.